Listed below are T cell receptor beta chains from one sample, sequenced in a study of shared clonotypes between healthy human individuals. Produced via immunoSEQ multiplex PCR; TCRdb's table is partial and in-frame only. The data contain 750,000 to 1,000,000 clones, approximately 92% of them seen just once; the ten biggest clones take up under 30%. Sequencing was done on a sample of naive CD8+ T cells sorted from blood. The receptors here all came from a man aged 25 to 40 in good health. Each CDR3 is given with its conserved first and last residue. The D gene is left open where the match is weak. Not all rows give a size; the values are once, few, many and, for expanded clones, a class.

NA	TRBV4-1	TRBD1	TRBJ2-7	CASSLRTGVHEQYF	TGCGCCAGCAGCCTCAGGACAGGGGTCCACGAGCAGTACTTC
once	TRBV6-1	TRBD1	TRBJ2-7	CASSEEGTGGYEQYF	TGTGCCAGCAGTGAAGAAGGGACAGGGGGCTACGAGCAGTACTTC
NA	TRBV5-1	NA	TRBJ1-1	CASSYLASAGDLENTEAFF	TGCGCCAGCAGCTATCTCGCTTCGGCAGGGGACCTTGAGAACACTGAAGCTTTCTTT
NA	TRBV4-1	NA	TRBJ1-5	CASSSVGGRLNQPQHF	TGCGCCAGCAGCTCGGTGGGGGGTCGCCTCAATCAGCCCCAGCATTTT
NA	TRBV28	TRBD2	TRBJ2-1	CASKIAGGNIYNEQFF	TGTGCCAGCAAGATAGCGGGAGGAAATATATACAATGAGCAGTTCTTC
NA	TRBV27	TRBD1	TRBJ2-7	CASSSRGQAEYF	TGTGCCAGCAGTTCCAGGGGACAGGCAGAGTACTTC
NA	TRBV11-2	NA	TRBJ2-1	CASSLDWDPKENEQFF	TGTGCCAGCAGCTTAGATTGGGACCCAAAAGAGAATGAGCAGTTCTTC
NA	TRBV7-3	TRBD1	TRBJ2-7	CASSFGQGWLYEQYF	TGTGCCAGCAGCTTCGGACAGGGGTGGTTATACGAGCAGTACTTC
NA	TRBV6-6	NA	TRBJ2-1	CASSYGRAYNEQFF	TGTGCCAGCAGTTATGGCAGGGCCTACAATGAGCAGTTCTTC
NA	TRBV7-8	NA	TRBJ2-1	CASSLEASATYNEQFF	TGTGCCAGCAGCTTAGAGGCTAGCGCTACCTACAATGAGCAGTTCTTC
NA	TRBV4-3	NA	TRBJ2-7	CASSQDRAMSSYEQYF	TGCGCCAGCAGCCAAGATAGGGCTATGAGCTCCTACGAGCAGTACTTC
NA	TRBV13	TRBD2	TRBJ2-7	CASSLGLAGESSYEQYF	TGTGCCAGCAGCTTAGGCCTAGCGGGAGAAAGTAGCTACGAGCAGTACTTC
once	TRBV11-2	NA	TRBJ2-1	CASSLGAEQFF	TGTGCCAGCAGCTTGGGGGCTGAGCAGTTCTTC
NA	TRBV9	TRBD1	TRBJ2-7	CASNSGGTGYEQYF	TGTGCCAGCAACTCCGGGGGGACAGGGTACGAGCAGTACTTC
NA	TRBV18	NA	TRBJ1-1	CASSRVRGGDTEAFF	TGTGCCAGCTCCCGGGTACGGGGGGGTGATACTGAAGCTTTCTTT
NA	TRBV7-9	TRBD1	TRBJ1-4	CASSFTQSRDRARREKLFF	TGTGCCAGCAGCTTTACCCAGTCCCGGGACAGGGCCCGCCGGGAAAAACTGTTTTTT
NA	TRBV28	NA	TRBJ2-7	CASSSREFYEQYF	TGTGCCAGCAGTTCCCGGGAGTTCTACGAGCAGTACTTC
NA	TRBV7-3	TRBD2	TRBJ2-3	CASSSRTSGGLDTQYF	TGTGCCAGCAGCTCTAGGACTAGCGGGGGACTGGATACGCAGTATTTT
NA	TRBV6-6	NA	TRBJ1-2	CASSYSMSGVHYGYTF	TGTGCCAGCAGTTACTCGATGTCTGGGGTTCACTATGGCTACACCTTC
few	TRBV9	TRBD1	TRBJ2-3	CASSVVGTGADTQYF	TGTGCCAGCAGCGTAGTAGGGACAGGGGCAGATACGCAGTATTTT
once	TRBV11-3	NA	TRBJ1-2	CYRRSPGYTF	TGCTACCGAAGGTCTCCTGGCTACACCTTC
NA	TRBV4-1	TRBD2	TRBJ2-1	CASSLFGGRDNEQFF	TGCGCCAGCAGCCTTTTTGGCGGGAGGGACAATGAGCAGTTCTTC
NA	TRBV10-2	TRBD2	TRBJ2-5	CASSELVLRTSEETQYF	TGCGCCAGCAGTGAGTTAGTCCTGAGGACTAGCGAAGAGACCCAGTACTTC
NA	TRBV30	NA	TRBJ2-4	CAWSGSGGVNIQYF	TGTGCCTGGAGTGGTTCTGGAGGGGTGAACATTCAGTACTTC
NA	TRBV6-5	TRBD2	TRBJ2-5	CASSYVAGEGETQYF	TGTGCCAGCAGTTACGTAGCGGGAGAGGGGGAGACCCAGTACTTC
NA	TRBV7-9	NA	TRBJ2-7	CASSLFYHEQYF	TGTGCCAGCAGCCTCTTCTACCACGAGCAGTACTTC
NA	TRBV9	NA	TRBJ2-7	CASSDPGVGEQYF	TGTGCCAGCAGCGACCCGGGAGTCGGCGAGCAGTACTTC
once	TRBV4-1	NA	TRBJ2-1	CASSQESGGPLGVF	TGCGCCAGCAGCCAAGAATCGGGCGGGCCCCTCGGGGTCTTC
NA	TRBV27	NA	TRBJ2-5	CASSLLASPAFETQYF	TGTGCCAGCAGTTTATTGGCTAGCCCAGCCTTTGAGACCCAGTACTTC
NA	TRBV29-1	NA	TRBJ2-7	CSVEGGQGTHEQYF	TGCAGCGTTGAAGGGGGCCAGGGGACTCACGAGCAGTACTTC
NA	TRBV5-4	NA	TRBJ2-4	CASSLSGENIQYF	TGTGCCAGCAGCTTGTCAGGGGAAAACATTCAGTACTTC
NA	TRBV7-9	NA	TRBJ1-1	CASSPQSGEAFF	TGTGCCAGCAGCCCCCAGTCTGGTGAAGCTTTCTTT
NA	TRBV5-8	NA	TRBJ2-2	CASSLTGYGTGELFF	TGTGCCAGCAGCTTGACAGGGTACGGCACCGGGGAGCTGTTTTTT
NA	TRBV14	TRBD1	TRBJ2-1	CASSPDRDLSYNEQFF	TGTGCCAGCAGCCCTGACAGGGATTTGTCCTACAATGAGCAGTTCTTC
NA	TRBV6-5	TRBD2	TRBJ2-1	CASSYSAGGWNEQFF	TGTGCCAGCAGTTACTCCGCGGGAGGTTGGAATGAGCAGTTCTTC
NA	TRBV6-6	NA	TRBJ2-1	CASKNGQGDHEQFF	TGTGCCAGCAAGAACGGCCAAGGGGACCATGAGCAGTTCTTC
NA	TRBV15	TRBD1	TRBJ1-2	CATSRRDRGNYGYTF	TGTGCCACCAGCAGAAGGGACAGGGGGAACTATGGCTACACCTTC
NA	TRBV28	NA	TRBJ2-2	CASQTAGELFF	TGTGCCAGCCAGACAGCCGGGGAGCTGTTTTTT
NA	TRBV9	NA	TRBJ2-1	CASSVGSENEQFF	TGTGCCAGCAGCGTAGGGAGTGAGAATGAGCAGTTCTTC
NA	TRBV7-9	NA	TRBJ1-5	CASSLDSQPQHF	TGTGCCAGCAGCTTAGATTCTCAGCCCCAGCATTTT
NA	TRBV7-2	NA	TRBJ2-5	CASSLISGKPPETQYF	TGTGCCAGCAGCTTGATTAGCGGAAAGCCCCCAGAGACCCAGTACTTC
NA	TRBV7-9	NA	TRBJ1-4	CASSSGRAEKLFF	TGTGCCAGCAGCTCCGGACGTGCGGAAAAACTGTTTTTT
NA	TRBV28	TRBD1	TRBJ1-2	CASSGGQGRGSDYGYTF	TGTGCCAGCAGTGGTGGACAGGGGAGGGGATCGGACTATGGCTACACCTTC